Below are 5 T cell receptor beta chains sequenced from a single sample in a study of T-cell memory formation after mild COVID-19. TCRdb ran MiXCR on the 5' RACE reads and lists one entry per CDR3 protein. The sample shows nearly 110,000 distinct CDR3 sequences, 13% to 15% of them seen only once. Material: PBMCs or a T cell subset sorted from them (not recorded which). The source is a man younger than 30 who had mild COVID-19 (a few samples of this study predate the infection). Cell type and time point are not known.

This clonotype was seen at least ten times. The rearrangement joins TRBV7-2 to TRBJ1-2, with 7 bases that match TRBD1. V was clipped by 5 bases and J by 3 bases; unmatched bases: 6. This CDR3 is built from 14 residues. Per germline, CDR1 SGHTA and CDR2 FQGNSA. DNA of the CDR3: TGTGCCAGCAGCCTCGGGACAGCTTACTATGGCTACACCTTC. It specifies CASSLGTAYYGYTF.

A few counts support this clonotype. The chain is built from TRBV7-3 and TRBJ2-6, with D uncertain. The CDR3 length is 15 residues. Trimming removed 5 bases from V and 1 base from J, with 9 bases in between. Germline CDR1 is SGHTA and CDR2 is FQGTGA. The CDR3 here is CASSRWGSGANVLTF. In nucleotides, the CDR3 is TGTGCCAGCAGCCGATGGGGTTCTGGGGCCAACGTCCTGACTTTC.

This clonotype was counted only a few times. This sequence joins TRBV11-2 and TRBJ1-6, with D hard to call. Trimming pared 1 base from V and 7 bases from J, leaving 14 bases between. This CDR3 is 16 amino acids long. Germline loops: CDR1 SGHAT, CDR2 FQNNGV. CDR3 bases: TGTGCCAGCAGCTTAGGGACCGGGCAGCTAAATTCACCCCTCCACTTT. Protein product: CASSLGTGQLNSPLHF.

This clonotype was seen ten or more times. V gene TRBV6-5 combines with J gene TRBJ2-3, with 8 bases that match TRBD2. Losses at the gene ends were 7 bases for V and 4 bases for J; bases not matched to a gene: 4. The CDR3 is made up of 13 amino acids. Germline CDR1 is MNHEY and CDR2 is SVGAGI. The CDR3 bases are TGTGCCAGCAACGGGGGGGCAGCAGATACGCAGTATTTT. Its translation: CASNGGAADTQYF.

The chain employs TRBV6-6 and TRBJ2-7; D unclear. CDR3 length: 11 residues. Germline lookup yields CDR1 MNHNY and CDR2 SVGAGI (reference sequence). Trimming removed 10 bases from V and 2 bases from J, with 9 bases in between. Written as DNA, the CDR3 is TGTGCCACCGAGACGACCTACGAGCAGTACTTC. Its protein product is CATETTYEQYF.